These 27 T cell receptor beta chains came from one sample sequenced in a study of T cell responses to AZD1222 COVID-19 vaccine. Here immunoSEQ multiplex PCR was the method, and the copy in TCRdb shows in-frame clones only, minus some. The sample includes 150,000 to 200,000 clones, about 86% of them seen just once. The sample here was peripheral blood, taken on day 0 of AZD1222 vaccination. The receptors derive from an adult in good health.

The chain combines TRBV28 with TRBJ2-7; TRBD1 agrees at 7 bases. Germline trimming cut 7 bases from V and 2 bases from J; bases unmatched to any gene: 8. The CDR3 contains 14 residues. Looked up from germline, CDR1 is MDHEN and CDR2 is SYDVKM. As DNA, the CDR3 is TGTGCCAGCATCGAGGGGGCCTCCACCTACGAGCAGTACTTC. Its protein is CASIEGASTYEQYF.

This chain links TRBV28 with TRBJ1-2; D is possibly TRBD1 (5 bases). The CDR3 has 15 amino acids. Germline V gene lookup returns CDR1 MDHEN and CDR2 SYDVKM. With 2 bases removed from V and 7 bases from J, the gap between germline ends came to 17 bases. The CDR3: CASSLEGEGNGGYTF. The CDR3 DNA follows: TGTGCCAGCAGTTTAGAAGGGGAGGGGAATGGTGGCTACACCTTC.

The gene calls are TRBV2 and TRBJ1-6; D call uncertain. Trimming pared 4 bases from V and 7 bases from J, leaving 14 bases between. Germline V gives CDR1 SNHLY, CDR2 FYNNEI. This CDR3 spans 15 amino acids. The CDR3 here is CASSAGPTANSPLHF. The CDR3 DNA sequence: TGTGCCAGCAGTGCGGGCCCTACGGCCAATTCACCCCTCCACTTT.

This sequence joins TRBV7-2 and TRBJ1-2, with D perhaps matching TRBD1 (5 bases). Trimming removed 1 base from V and 8 bases from J, with 11 bases in between. Looked up from germline, CDR1 is SGHTA and CDR2 is FQGNSA. This CDR3 is built from 13 residues. The CDR3 protein is CASSLGQRGGYTF. CDR3 coding DNA: TGTGCCAGCAGCTTAGGACAGCGAGGGGGCTACACCTTC.

The chain is built from TRBV28 and TRBJ2-5; 8 nucleotides align to TRBD1. CDR3 length: 16 amino acids. Trimming removed 6 bases from V and 4 bases from J; junction bases left unmatched: 13. CDR1 and CDR2 (germline): MDHEN, SYDVKM. CDR3 residues: CASRSYQGATGETQYF. DNA for the CDR3: TGTGCCAGCAGATCTTATCAGGGGGCTACGGGAGAGACCCAGTACTTC.

There are many counts of this clone. The J gene is TRBJ1-4, the V gene TRBV2, with 7 bases that match TRBD1. V gave up 6 bases and J gave up 8 bases; unmatched junction bases: 12. This CDR3 spans 15 amino acids. The germline V gene has CDR1 SNHLY and CDR2 FYNNEI. The CDR3 DNA is TGTGCCAGCAGCTGGAGCCAGGGGGAGGGCGAAAAACTGTTTTTT. Translating gives CASSWSQGEGEKLFF.

The gene calls are TRBV13 and TRBJ2-7; D possibly uses TRBD1 or TRBD2 (5 bases each). The CDR3 loop spans 14 amino acids. Germline V gene lookup returns CDR1 PRHDT and CDR2 FYEKMQ (reference sequence). V was trimmed by 5 bases and J by 4 bases, leaving 15 bases between them. CDR3 residues: CASSGRGAGYEQYF. The DNA for the CDR3 is TGTGCCAGCAGCGGACGGGGCGCAGGGTACGAGCAGTACTTC. Complete variable domain (other parts from reference TRBV13 and TRBJ2-7): AAGVIQSPRHLIKEKRETATLKCYPIPRHDTVYWYQQGPGQDPQFLISFYEKMQSDKGSIPDRFSAQQFSDYHSELNMSSLELGDSALYFCASSGRGAGYEQYFGPGTRLTVT.

The J gene is TRBJ1-2, the V gene TRBV18, with 7 nucleotides matching TRBD1. Unmatched junction bases numbered 11, after V lost 2 bases and J lost 8 bases. Germline V gives CDR1 KGHSH, CDR2 LQKENI. There are 15 residues in the CDR3. CDR3 DNA: TGTGCCAGCTCACCAGGGACAGCCGCCTTGCGAGGCTACACCTTC. Protein sequence: CASSPGTAALRGYTF.

The genes are TRBV5-8 and TRBJ1-5; D perhaps matches TRBD1 (5 bases). The germline gives CDR1 SGHTS, CDR2 YDEGEE. Trimming stripped 2 bases from V and 9 bases from J, with 18 bases between. The CDR3 is 15 residues long. CDR3 coding DNA: TGTGCCAGCAGCTTAAGGGACGGGGGGAAGTGGCCCCAGCATTTT. This gives the protein CASSLRDGGKWPQHF.

The chain recombines TRBV30 with TRBJ2-6; the D gene is possibly TRBD1 (5 bases). The V gene lost 1 base and the J gene lost 0 bases, with 13 bases spanning the gap. This CDR3 has 17 amino acids. CDR1 is GTSNPN, CDR2 SVGIG, per germline (reference sequence). CDR3: CAWSDGAPSSGANVLTF. CDR3 DNA: TGTGCCTGGAGTGATGGGGCCCCGAGCTCTGGGGCCAACGTCCTGACTTTC.

The chain links TRBV27 to TRBJ2-2; 10 bases line up with TRBD1. V shed 5 bases and J 3 bases; nucleotides not matched to a gene: 6. Germline CDR1 is MNHEY and CDR2 is SMNVEV (reference sequence). This CDR3 region has 16 residues. This chain's CDR3 is CASSPGQGRYTGELFF. DNA of the CDR3: TGTGCCAGCAGTCCGGGACAGGGGAGGTACACCGGGGAGCTGTTTTTT.

The genes are TRBV16 and TRBJ2-1; 7 bases agree with TRBD2. The CDR3 is made up of 17 amino acids. V shed 3 bases, J shed 0 bases, and the junction held 8 bases outside the gene matches. Germline lookup yields CDR1 KGHSY and CDR2 FQNENV. As DNA, the CDR3 is TGTGCCAGCAGCCAGCACCGGGACTACAGCTCCTACAATGAGCAGTTCTTC. Protein sequence: CASSQHRDYSSYNEQFF. The entire variable domain, with the rest obtained from reference TRBV16 and TRBJ2-1, is as follows: GEEVAQTPKHLVRGEGQKAKLYCAPIKGHSYVFWYQQVLKNEFKFLISFQNENVFDETGMPKERFSAKCLPNSPCSLEIQATKLEDSAVYFCASSQHRDYSSYNEQFFGPGTRLTVL.

The chain uses TRBV30 and TRBJ2-7; possibly TRBD1 or TRBD2 for D (5 bases each). Trimming pared 4 bases from V and 1 base from J, leaving 17 bases between. CDR3 size: 15 residues. Germline V lookup: CDR1 GTSNPN, CDR2 SVGIG (reference sequence). CDR3 sequence: CAWIRPGASSYEQYF. The DNA for the CDR3 is TGTGCCTGGATCCGCCCCGGGGCCTCGTCCTACGAGCAGTACTTC.

The chain employs TRBV14 and TRBJ1-3, with 9 nucleotides matching TRBD1. The CDR3 extends over 15 amino acids. CDR1 and CDR2 (germline): SGHDN, FVKESK. After removal of 4 bases from V and 2 bases from J, the junction contained 3 bases not matched to a gene. The CDR3 DNA follows: TGTGCCAGCAGCCCACGGACAGGGGCTGGAAACACCATATATTTT. Encoded protein: CASSPRTGAGNTIYF.

This clone has only one observation. This rearrangement joins TRBV18 to TRBJ2-5, with 8 bases fitting TRBD1. This CDR3 has 20 amino acids. Germline V lookup: CDR1 KGHSH, CDR2 LQKENI. The V and J ends lost 8 bases and 4 bases, in that order; junction bases with no gene match: 27. The CDR3 DNA reads TGTGCCAGCCCATATTACGGCGGACAGGGTCTGTTTTCTCCTCCAGAGACCCAGTACTTC. Amino acids: CASPYYGGQGLFSPPETQYF.

J is TRBJ1-2 and V is TRBV27; D may be TRBD1 (5 bases). CDR1 is MNHEY and CDR2 is SMNVEV in the germline V gene (reference sequence). The CDR3 extends over 13 amino acids. V was trimmed by 4 bases and J by 6 bases, leaving 12 bases between them. The CDR3 region is CASSSQVGDGYTF. As DNA, the CDR3 is TGTGCCAGCAGTTCTCAGGTGGGGGATGGCTACACCTTC.

The rearrangement joins TRBV7-3 to TRBJ2-1; 8 bases line up with TRBD2. Germline loops: CDR1 SGHTA, CDR2 FQGTGA. V lost 5 bases, J lost 8 bases, and 8 bases stayed unmatched. This CDR3 spans 14 amino acids. The CDR3 nucleotides read TGTGCCAGCAGCCCCCGCTCGGGAGGGGATGAGCAGTTCTTC. Protein sequence: CASSPRSGGDEQFF. Together with reference TRBV7-3 and TRBJ2-1, the CDR3 gives the full variable domain: GAGVSQTPSNKVTEKGKYVELRCDPISGHTALYWYRQSLGQGPEFLIYFQGTGAADDSGLPNDRFFAVRPEGSVSTLKIQRTERGDSAVYLCASSPRSGGDEQFFGPGTRLTVL.

The chain employs TRBV6-5 and TRBJ2-7, with 10 bases that match TRBD1. Trimming took 4 bases from V and 7 from J; bases not matched to a gene: 7. The germline CDR1 and CDR2 sequences are MNHEY and SVGAGI. The CDR3 has 14 residues. The CDR3 coding sequence is TGTGCCAGCAGTTCCCCGGGACAGGGGTTAGAGCAGTACTTC. Amino acid sequence: CASSSPGQGLEQYF.

The chain employs TRBV7-2 and TRBJ2-7; D uncertain. Germline V gene lookup returns CDR1 SGHTA and CDR2 FQGNSA. The ends were cut back, 5 bases at V and 3 bases at J, with 17 bases in the middle. This CDR3 comprises 15 residues. The CDR3 DNA sequence: TGTGCCAGCAGCCCTGCCACATACTCCCGCTACGAGCAGTACTTC. Its translation: CASSPATYSRYEQYF.

This clone was seen only once. This chain joins TRBV3-1 (or the pseudogene TRBV3-2) and TRBJ2-1; tentatively, D is TRBD1 (6 bases). From germline, CDR1 is LGHDT and CDR2 YNNKEL (reference sequence). The CDR3 loop spans 14 amino acids. The V end lost 3 bases, the J end lost 8 bases, and 14 bases lay between the germline ends. The CDR3 is CASSQRQATDEQFF. In DNA form, the CDR3 reads TGTGCCAGCAGCCAGCGACAGGCCACGGATGAGCAGTTCTTC.

Here the CDR3 reads CASSLWTSGLEQYF. The CDR3 DNA is TGTGCCAGCAGCTTATGGACTAGCGGGCTCGAGCAGTACTTC. The chain is built from TRBV11-2 and TRBJ2-7; TRBD2 matches at 11 bases. The CDR3 length is 14 residues. The junction had 3 bases not matched to a gene; V was cut back by 2 bases and J by 6 bases. CDR1 SGHAT and CDR2 FQNNGV come from the germline V gene.

With respect to this clone: Other DNA sequences in the sample encode the same CDR3. The chain recombines TRBV27 with TRBJ1-3, with D unclear. From germline, CDR1 is MNHEY and CDR2 SMNVEV (reference sequence). The V gene lost 0 bases and the J gene lost 4 bases, with 4 bases spanning the gap. The CDR3 is 13 residues long. As DNA, the CDR3 is TGTGCCAGCAGTTTATCGAGGGGAAACACCATATATTTT. This codes for CASSLSRGNTIYF.

This clone appeared once. The genes are TRBV2 and TRBJ1-3, with 8 bases fitting TRBD1. The CDR3 has 16 amino acids. The V and J ends lost 5 bases and 8 bases, in that order; junction bases with no gene match: 14. Germline lookup yields CDR1 SNHLY and CDR2 FYNNEI. The DNA for the CDR3 is TGTGCCAGCAGTTCGCCTACCACAGGGGGGCGAGACACCATATATTTT. Translated, it gives CASSSPTTGGRDTIYF.

This chain uses TRBV12-3 or TRBV12-4 with TRBJ1-5; D gene uncertain. The CDR3 runs to 13 residues. The V and J ends lost 0 bases and 8 bases respectively, with 8 bases between them. CDR3 nucleotides: TGTGCCAGCAGTTTAGCCTCCGTGGAGCCCCAGCATTTT. It yields the protein CASSLASVEPQHF.

The V and J genes are TRBV11-3 and TRBJ2-7, with 8 bases lining up with TRBD1. CDR1 is SGHNT, CDR2 YENEEA, per germline. CDR3 length equals 13 residues. Losses at the gene ends were 4 bases for V and 5 bases for J; bases not matched to a gene: 4. The CDR3 DNA reads TGTGCCAGCAGCTCGACAGGGGCTAACGAGCAGTACTTC. Protein sequence: CASSSTGANEQYF.

The chain joins TRBV30 to TRBJ1-1; D ambiguous. Trimming cost V 4 bases and J 7 bases, with 7 bases left between them. Germline V CDR1 and CDR2: GTSNPN, SVGIG (reference sequence). CDR3 length: 10 amino acids. The CDR3, as DNA: TGTGCCTGGACTTGGGGTGAAGCTTTCTTT. Translation gives CAWTWGEAFF.

This chain links TRBV4-2 with TRBJ1-2; D is ambiguous. The germline CDR1 and CDR2 sequences are LGHNA and YNFKEQ. V was trimmed by 4 bases and J by 4 bases, leaving 7 bases between them. This CDR3 has 12 residues. The CDR3 sequence: CASSPGSYGYTF. The CDR3 DNA reads TGTGCCAGCAGCCCCGGGAGCTATGGCTACACCTTC.